Listed here are 16 T cell receptor beta chains from one sample, sequenced in a study of cytomegalovirus exposure and HLA in healthy donors. The PCR was carried out with 60 Vbeta primers and 13 Jbeta primers. The method was immunoSEQ multiplex PCR; TCRdb's version includes in-frame clones alone and lacks a portion of them. This sample carries approximately 30,000 clones, with under 4.5% going to the ten biggest clones. Sequenced: PBMCs. The receptors stem from a man aged 40-49 years in good health and CMV-seronegative.

V gene TRBV7-2 combines with J gene TRBJ1-2, with D perhaps TRBD1 (6 bases). V lost 2 bases, J lost 11 bases, and 12 bases lay in between. CDR3 size: 12 residues. CDR1 is SGHTA and CDR2 is FQGNSA in the germline V gene. Written as DNA, the CDR3 is TGTGCCAGCAGCTTAATCAGGGGCGGGTACACCTTC. This codes for CASSLIRGGYTF.

The rearrangement uses TRBV9 and TRBJ2-1, with D perhaps TRBD1 (5 bases). The germline V and J ends were trimmed by 0 bases and 5 bases, with 18 bases remaining between them. The CDR3 totals 17 residues. Germline V lookup: CDR1 SGDLS, CDR2 YYNGEE. DNA for the CDR3: TGTGCCAGCAGCGTAGTGCCAGGGTTGAGGTTACACAATGAGCAGTTCTTC. Residues: CASSVVPGLRLHNEQFF.

The chain uses TRBV7-3 and TRBJ2-7, with 7 bases matching TRBD2. The germline CDR1 and CDR2 sequences are SGHTA and FQGTGA. This CDR3 comprises 13 residues. Trimming took 1 base from V and 6 from J; bases not matched to a gene: 3. CDR3 nucleotides: TGTGCCAGCAGCTTAAGCGGGAGTAGCGAGCAGTACTTC. This sequence encodes CASSLSGSSEQYF.

The J gene is TRBJ2-7, the V gene TRBV6-1; 9 positions agree with TRBD1. Per the germline V gene, CDR1 is MNHNS and CDR2 is SASEGT. The CDR3 consists of 15 residues. J lost 3 bases, V lost 3 bases, and 6 bases had no gene match. The CDR3 DNA reads as TGTGCCAGCAGTGAGGGGACAGGGCCTGACTACGAGCAGTACTTC. Translating it yields CASSEGTGPDYEQYF.

V and J are TRBV5-6 and TRBJ1-3; D ambiguous. Trimming removed 7 bases at V and 2 bases at J, with 10 bases between. Per the germline V gene, CDR1 is SGHDT and CDR2 is YYEEEE. This CDR3 region has 13 residues. CDR3 loop: CASSTGAGNTIYF. CDR3 sequence (DNA): TGTGCCAGCTCCACGGGAGCTGGAAACACCATATATTTT.

CDR3 region: CASSRRDRAGGYGYTF. The CDR3 bases are TGTGCCAGCAGTCGGAGAGACAGGGCGGGTGGCTATGGCTACACCTTC. The rearrangement uses TRBV6-6 and TRBJ1-2; TRBD1 matches at 7 bases. Germline values: CDR1 MNHNY, CDR2 SVGAGI (reference sequence). The CDR3 totals 16 residues. J gave up 4 bases and V 5 bases, and 13 bases lay outside the gene matches.

This clone is classed as medium-sized by frequency. The J gene is TRBJ1-1, the V gene TRBV19, with TRBD1 as a possible D gene (5 bases). With 5 bases removed from V and 6 bases from J, the gap between germline ends came to 7 bases. The CDR3 contains 11 residues. The germline V gene has CDR1 LNHDA and CDR2 SQIVND (reference sequence). Written as DNA, the CDR3 is TGTGCCAGTAGTCAGGGCTCTGAAGCTTTCTTT. It yields the protein CASSQGSEAFF.

The chain links TRBV6-5 to TRBJ2-5; 8 positions match TRBD1. CDR3 length: 14 amino acids. Germline V gene sequence: CDR1 MNHEY, CDR2 SVGAGI. V lost 0 bases, J lost 3 bases, and 0 bases stayed unmatched. The CDR3, as DNA: TGTGCCAGCAGTTACTCGGACAGGGAAGAGACCCAGTACTTC. Protein sequence: CASSYSDREETQYF.

The chain employs TRBV6-1 and TRBJ2-7; TRBD1 matches 7 bases. The CDR3 is 12 amino acids. V trimming: 7 bases; J trimming: 2 bases; junction bases outside the gene matches: 2. Germline values: CDR1 MNHNS, CDR2 SASEGT. CDR3 coding DNA: TGTGCCAGCACCCAGGGGGCCTACGAGCAGTACTTC. Protein sequence: CASTQGAYEQYF.

The chain employs TRBV7-2 and TRBJ1-2; 10 positions agree with TRBD1. The CDR3 sequence is 15 residues long. CDR1 and CDR2 from the germline V gene are SGHTA and FQGNSA. Losses at the gene ends were 4 bases for V and 3 bases for J; bases not matched to a gene: 5. CDR3 in DNA: TGTGCCAGCAGCTCGGACAGGGGGAGTGACTATGGCTACACCTTC. Its protein product is CASSSDRGSDYGYTF.

J is TRBJ1-1 and V is TRBV5-6; a possible D gene is TRBD1 (6 bases). The CDR3 totals 15 residues. Germline CDR1 reads SGHDT; CDR2 reads YYEEEE. V was shortened by 0 bases and J by 3 bases, with 12 bases between the two germline ends. This CDR3 reads CASSLVRTAHTEAFF. The CDR3 bases are TGTGCCAGCAGCTTGGTGCGGACAGCACACACTGAAGCTTTCTTT.

This chain joins TRBV30 and TRBJ2-7; 11 bases are shared with TRBD2. Germline CDR1 is GTSNPN and CDR2 is SVGIG (reference sequence). V shed 3 bases and J 5 bases; nucleotides not matched to a gene: 12. The CDR3 contains 16 residues. CDR3 protein: CAWRGLAVRSADEQYF. Written as DNA, the CDR3 is TGTGCCTGGAGGGGACTAGCGGTCCGATCAGCAGACGAGCAGTACTTC.

The genes are TRBV7-2 and TRBJ2-7; 8 nucleotides agree with TRBD2. The CDR3 runs 12 residues. V shed 8 bases, J shed 6 bases, and the junction held 6 bases outside the gene matches. Germline assignment: CDR1 SGHTA and CDR2 FQGNSA. The CDR3 loop is CASAREGAEQYF. The CDR3 region has the DNA TGTGCCAGCGCTCGGGAGGGAGCCGAGCAGTACTTC.

The J gene is TRBJ2-4, the V gene TRBV28; 10 nucleotides agree with TRBD2. Germline V gene lookup returns CDR1 MDHEN and CDR2 SYDVKM. CDR3 length: 17 amino acids. With V trimmed by 5 bases and J by 0 bases, 7 bases remained unmatched. As DNA, the CDR3 is TGTGCCAGCAGTGAAGGACTAGCGGTCATAGCCAAAAACATTCAGTACTTC. This codes for CASSEGLAVIAKNIQYF.

The J gene is TRBJ2-7, the V gene TRBV4-2; 9 bases match TRBD2. This CDR3 is 16 amino acids long. V gave up 4 bases and J gave up 5 bases; unmatched junction bases: 12. Germline V CDR1 and CDR2: LGHNA, YNFKEQ. This CDR3 reads CASSPGGRREGHEQYF. Written as DNA, the CDR3 is TGTGCCAGCAGCCCAGGTGGTCGGCGGGAGGGCCACGAGCAGTACTTC.

The CDR3 sequence: CSVGTSGNIEQFF. In nucleotides, the CDR3 is TGCAGCGTTGGGACTAGCGGGAACATTGAGCAGTTCTTC. This rearrangement joins TRBV29-1 to TRBJ2-1; 12 bases are a match to TRBD2. V trimming: 4 bases; J trimming: 9 bases; junction bases outside the gene matches: 4. This CDR3 contains 13 residues. In germline, CDR1 is SQVTM, CDR2 ANQGSEA.